The 9 T cell receptor beta chains reported below all come from one sample, sequenced in a study of blood T cells in healthy people across ages. A second PCR, run for roughly 7 to 11 cycles, used a sample-barcoded 5' primer plus a J-beta primer mix. TCRdb re-analysed the 5' RACE reads in MiXCR, keeping a single row per CDR3 protein. The sample consists of about 1.4 million distinct CDR3 sequences, around 59% of them appearing once. Sequencing was performed on blood. The source is a man younger than 35 in good health.

This clonotype turned up a few times. This chain joins TRBV12-3 or TRBV12-4 and TRBJ2-6, with D possibly matching TRBD1 (5 bases). The CDR3 has 14 amino acids. V gave up 5 bases and J gave up 4 bases, with 9 bases separating them. Here the CDR3 DNA reads TGTGCCAGCAGTGGGGCGAGCGGGGCCAACGTCCTGACTTTC. Its protein product is CASSGASGANVLTF.

V usage is TRBV20-1 and J usage is TRBJ2-7; either TRBD1 or TRBD2 may fit D (7 bases each). The end of the DNA is better explained by TRBJ2-1, so the J call may be wrong. Germline CDR1 DFQATT, CDR2 SNEGSKA (reference sequence). The CDR3 covers 12 residues. The DNA of the CDR3 is TGCAGTGCTAGAGTGCAGGGGGGGGAGCAGTTCTTC. This translates into CSARVQGGEQFF.

This clonotype was seen once. The CDR3 does not end in the conserved phenylalanine or tryptophan, so this is likely a read error. The DNA is omitted, as the CDR3 cannot be located on it reliably, and the CDR3 follows TCRdb's listing. The chain employs TRBV4-3 and TRBJ2-1; the D call TRBD2 from the table was never checked on the DNA. Germline loops: CDR1 LGHNA, CDR2 YSLEER. Termini included, the CDR3 measures 9 amino acids. This CDR3 is CASSQERAL.

In its sample, this clonotype was seen a few times. The chain combines TRBV11-2 with TRBJ2-7; TRBD2 matches 10 bases. Germline V gene data show CDR1 as SGHAT and CDR2 as FQNNGV. There are 16 residues in the CDR3. After removal of 6 bases from V and 5 bases from J, the junction contained 13 bases not matched to a gene. CDR3 sequence (DNA): TGTGCCAGCAGTTTTCTGCTAGCGGGAGTTGGGAACGAGCAGTACTTC. Translating it yields CASSFLLAGVGNEQYF.

This clonotype was observed a handful of times. V usage is TRBV4-3 and J usage is TRBJ1-2, with 7 bases fitting TRBD1. V shed 1 base, J shed 3 bases, and the junction held 8 bases outside the gene matches. CDR1 is LGHNA, CDR2 YSLEER, per germline. This CDR3 region has 16 residues. The CDR3 protein is CASSQGTPGTDYGYTF. The CDR3 region has the DNA TGCGCCAGCAGCCAAGGGACGCCTGGGACAGACTATGGCTACACCTTC.

This rearrangement joins TRBV4-3 to TRBJ2-1; D possibly corresponds to TRBD1 (7 bases). This CDR3 comprises 17 residues. The V end lost 1 base, the J end lost 0 bases, and 13 bases lay between the germline ends. Germline CDR1 LGHNA, CDR2 YSLEER. CDR3 protein: CASSQAEGATSYNEQFF. As DNA, the CDR3 is TGCGCCAGCAGCCAAGCGGAGGGGGCGACCTCCTACAATGAGCAGTTCTTC.

The gene calls are TRBV6-5 and TRBJ2-7; D perhaps matches TRBD1 (6 bases). There are 15 residues in the CDR3. Trimming took 2 bases from V and 2 from J, leaving 13 bases between them. The germline CDR1 and CDR2 sequences are MNHEY and SVGAGI. CDR3 protein: CASSYPGQSPYEQYF. The CDR3 region has the DNA TGTGCCAGCAGTTACCCAGGACAGTCCCCCTACGAGCAGTACTTC.

This clonotype was counted only a few times. This could be a read error, since a much larger clone is one nucleotide away. This rearrangement joins TRBV2 to TRBJ2-7, with 10 bases aligning to TRBD1. The CDR3 has 14 residues. The trim removed 7 bases at V and 2 bases at J, leaving 5 bases unmatched. The V gene's germline CDR1 is SNHLY and CDR2 FYNNEI. The CDR3 protein is CASTPGTGAYEQYF. The CDR3 DNA is TGTGCCAGCACCCCCGGGACAGGGGCCTACGAGCAGTACTTC.

The J gene is TRBJ2-3, the V gene TRBV3-1; D is uncertain. Trimming removed 1 base from V and 4 bases from J, with 9 bases in between. CDR1 and CDR2 (germline): LGHDT, YNNKEL (reference sequence). The CDR3 extends over 14 amino acids. The CDR3 nucleotides are TGTGCCAGCAGCCAAGGATATTATGCAGATACGCAGTATTTT. Translation: CASSQGYYADTQYF.